The TCR beta chain under discussion was sequenced for a study of CD8 T cells in ankylosing spondylitis. General observations from the study: Blood from ankylosing spondylitis patients appeared to carry a characteristic roughly eight-variant TCR beta motif.

One entry per CDR3 protein results from TCRdb running MiXCR on the 5' RACE reads. The sample consists of hundreds of thousands of distinct CDR3 sequences, less than 25% of them appearing once. This clonotype was seen a single time. Its antigen is unknown. Sequencing was done on a sample of blood, either unsorted or a sorted T cell fraction (not recorded which). This clonotype was sampled from a female donor with ankylosing spondylitis or in good health (not recorded which).

CDR3 sequence: CASSLGDRVRDTQYF. CDR3 coding DNA: TGTGCCAGCAGTTTAGGGGACAGGGTCCGAGATACGCAGTATTTT. The chain couples TRBV27 to TRBJ2-3; TRBD1 matches at 9 bases. The CDR3 runs to 15 residues. Losses at the gene ends were 2 bases for V and 5 bases for J; bases not matched to a gene: 5. Germline CDR1 reads MNHEY; CDR2 reads SMNVEV (reference sequence).